Each of the 25 T cell receptor beta chains below was sequenced from the same sample in a study of response to subunit inactivated influenza vaccine. TCRdb re-analysed the RT-PCR reads in MiXCR, keeping a single row per CDR3 protein. This sample has 750,000 to 850,000 distinct CDR3 sequences, with about 18% found just once. The starting material was PBMCs from blood, obtained about 5 days after vaccination. Every receptor here comes from a man between 45 and 60 years old who received an inactivated influenza vaccine.

This clonotype was found a few times. The gene calls are TRBV5-1 and TRBJ2-5, with no clear D. CDR3 length equals 12 residues. Germline CDR1 and CDR2: SGHRS and YFSETQ. Trimming took off 2 bases at V and 5 bases at J, with 7 bases between the two ends. The chain's CDR3 is CASSFLEETQYF. DNA for the CDR3: TGCGCCAGCAGCTTCCTGGAGGAGACCCAGTACTTC.

This clonotype has ten or more counts. The junction shows a germline mismatch at one end, possibly a read error. The genes are TRBV5-1 and TRBJ2-2, with D possibly matching TRBD2 (5 bases). This CDR3 is built from 12 residues. CDR1 is SGHRS, CDR2 YFSETQ, per germline. CDR3 in amino acids: CASSLEGGELFF. CDR3 DNA: TGTGCCAGCAGCTTAGAGGGCGGGGAGCTGTTTTTT.

The gene calls are TRBV11-2 and TRBJ2-5; no clear D gene. The CDR3 is made up of 13 amino acids. CDR1 SGHAT and CDR2 FQNNGV come from the germline V gene. V lost 3 bases to trimming and J lost 4 bases, with 9 bases between them. The CDR3 DNA reads as TGTGCCAGCAGCTTGCAAAACTCAGAGACCCAGTACTTC. Protein sequence: CASSLQNSETQYF.

This clonotype came up a few times. This chain links TRBV3-1 with TRBJ1-1; a possible D gene is TRBD1 (5 bases). Germline CDR1 and CDR2: LGHDT and YNNKEL (reference sequence). Trimming removed 2 bases from V and 3 bases from J, with 16 bases in between. The CDR3 is 16 amino acids. CDR3 protein: CASSQPQRGEDTEAFF. CDR3 nucleotides: TGTGCCAGCAGCCAACCTCAGAGGGGTGAGGACACTGAAGCTTTCTTT.

This clonotype appeared a few times. This sequence joins TRBV12-3 or TRBV12-4 and TRBJ2-1; the D is unclear. This CDR3 region has 14 residues. Trimming removed 3 bases at V and 6 bases at J, with 12 bases between. CDR3 nucleotide sequence: TGTGCCAGCAGTTTCATGGCGAGTGGCAATGAGCAGTTCTTC. It specifies CASSFMASGNEQFF.

The chain links TRBV11-2 to TRBJ2-7; 11 bases are a match to TRBD2. From germline, CDR1 is SGHAT and CDR2 FQNNGV. J gave up 5 bases and V 7 bases, and 16 bases lay outside the gene matches. The CDR3 is 17 amino acids. Here the CDR3 DNA reads TGTGCCAGCATGAAGGTAGGGACTAGCGGAGCCCCCGACGAGCAGTACTTC. It specifies CASMKVGTSGAPDEQYF.

V usage is TRBV6-2 or TRBV6-3 and J usage is TRBJ2-1; TRBD1 might be the D (6 bases). Germline lookup yields CDR1 MNHEY and CDR2 SVGEGT. The germline V and J ends were trimmed by 4 bases and 0 bases, with 19 bases remaining between them. The CDR3 length is 18 residues. CDR3 region: CASSFRVVGATSYNEQFF. The DNA for the CDR3 is TGTGCCAGCAGTTTCCGCGTCGTGGGGGCCACCTCCTACAATGAGCAGTTCTTC.

This clonotype has a handful of counts. CDR3: CASSVAGESYNEQFF. CDR3 DNA: TGTGCCAGCAGCGTAGCGGGAGAGAGTTACAATGAGCAGTTCTTC. V and J are TRBV9 and TRBJ2-1; D possibly corresponds to TRBD2 (6 bases). The CDR3 covers 15 residues. Trimming removed 0 bases at V and 4 bases at J, with 11 bases between. Germline lookup yields CDR1 SGDLS and CDR2 YYNGEE.

This clonotype was recorded once. The rearrangement uses TRBV11-2 and TRBJ2-5; TRBD2 agrees at 14 bases. The CDR3 length is 16 residues. Looked up from germline, CDR1 is SGHAT and CDR2 is FQNNGV. V was clipped by 5 bases and J by 3 bases; unmatched bases: 5. The CDR3 bases are TGTGCCAGCAGCCTGGGGACTAGCGGGAGAAAAGAGACCCAGTACTTC. Its translation is CASSLGTSGRKETQYF.

J is TRBJ2-3 and V is TRBV20-1, with 7 bases that match TRBD1. The CDR3 has 14 amino acids. The germline V gene has CDR1 DFQATT and CDR2 SNEGSKA (reference sequence). With 3 bases clipped from V and 2 bases from J, the junction kept 5 bases outside the gene matches. The CDR3 DNA reads TGCAGTGCTAGTAATAGGGGGCTCACAGATACGCAGTATTTT. It translates to CSASNRGLTDTQYF.

This clonotype was recorded a few times. The chain uses TRBV6-2 or TRBV6-3 and TRBJ2-2, with 8 nucleotides matching TRBD1. After removal of 6 bases from V and 4 bases from J, the junction contained 7 bases not matched to a gene. The germline CDR1 and CDR2 sequences are MNHEY and SVGEGT. The CDR3 is made up of 15 amino acids. This CDR3 is CASRTWTGSTGELFF. CDR3 DNA sequence: TGTGCCAGCAGGACCTGGACAGGGTCCACCGGGGAGCTGTTTTTT.

This clonotype turned up a few times. The chain joins TRBV6-5 to TRBJ2-1; the D gene is possibly TRBD1 (6 bases). CDR1 is MNHEY and CDR2 is SVGAGI in the germline V gene. V shed 0 bases and J shed 5 bases, with 20 bases lying between them. The CDR3 is 18 residues long. The CDR3: CASSYSPATRTEDNEQFF. In nucleotides, the CDR3 is TGTGCCAGCAGTTACTCCCCCGCGACCCGGACAGAGGACAATGAGCAGTTCTTC.

With respect to this clonotype: A much larger clone lies a single base off, so this may be a read error. V usage is TRBV11-2 and J usage is TRBJ2-4; D not certain. CDR3 length equals 15 residues. Germline V gives CDR1 SGHAT, CDR2 FQNNGV. The CDR3 DNA is TGTGCCAGCAGCTCACCGCGAAGAGCCAAAAACATTCAGTGCTTC. It codes for CASSSPRRAKNIQCF.

The chain uses TRBV18 and TRBJ1-5; maybe TRBD1 (5 bases). Deletions cut 1 base from V and 4 bases from J, with 11 bases between. CDR1 is KGHSH, CDR2 LQKENI, per germline. The CDR3 is 15 residues long. The DNA for the CDR3 is TGTGCCAGCTCACCACTGGAGAACAGGAATCAGCCCCAGCATTTT. Translation: CASSPLENRNQPQHF.

This clonotype occurred many times. V and J are TRBV20-1 and TRBJ1-4; D remains ambiguous. Trimming left V 3 bases short and J 8 bases short, with 13 bases between. Germline V gives CDR1 DFQATT, CDR2 SNEGSKA (reference sequence). The CDR3 length is 13 residues. The DNA for the CDR3 is TGCAGTGCTAGTCCTGATGCGGGAGAAAAACTGTTTTTT. Protein sequence: CSASPDAGEKLFF.

This clonotype occurred a few times. The genes are TRBV29-1 and TRBJ2-7, with TRBD1 matching 7 bases. CDR1 and CDR2 (germline): SQVTM, ANQGSEA. J gave up 5 bases and V 8 bases, and 15 bases lay outside the gene matches. The CDR3 totals 14 residues. The CDR3 DNA reads TGCAGCATTATGACCGGGACAGCCGCCCACGAGCAGTACTTC. The encoded protein is CSIMTGTAAHEQYF.

The rearrangement joins TRBV14 to TRBJ2-1; 10 bases align to TRBD2. Losses at the gene ends were 5 bases for V and 16 bases for J; bases not matched to a gene: 8. Germline V gene sequence: CDR1 SGHDN, CDR2 FVKESK. This CDR3 spans 12 amino acids. CDR3 loop: CASSFTGTSVFF. The CDR3 DNA follows: TGTGCCAGCAGCTTCACCGGGACTAGCGTTTTCTTC.

The chain has TRBV2 and TRBJ1-5; D may be TRBD1 (5 bases). V was pared by 3 bases and J by 3 bases, with 15 bases between. Germline V gene lookup returns CDR1 SNHLY and CDR2 FYNNEI. CDR3 length: 16 residues. In DNA, the CDR3 is TGTGCCAGCAGTGATAGGGGAGTGTCCCCCAATCAGCCCCAGCATTTT. This codes for CASSDRGVSPNQPQHF.

V is TRBV7-3 and J is TRBJ2-1, with 10 positions matching TRBD1. The germline V gene has CDR1 SGHTA and CDR2 FQGTGA. V shed 4 bases and J 9 bases; nucleotides not matched to a gene: 9. The CDR3 is 15 residues long. CDR3 nucleotide sequence: TGTGCCAGCAGCTGGGACTCGGACAGGGGGAGTGAGCAGTTCTTC. This sequence encodes CASSWDSDRGSEQFF.

The genes are TRBV28 and TRBJ2-1; D remains ambiguous. The CDR3 runs 13 residues. Trimming left V 4 bases short and J 5 bases short, with 9 bases between. In germline, CDR1 is MDHEN, CDR2 SYDVKM. The CDR3 sequence is CASSSRMNNEQFF. The DNA of the CDR3 is TGTGCCAGCAGTTCCCGGATGAACAATGAGCAGTTCTTC.

This clonotype was seen a handful of times. This rearrangement joins TRBV15 to TRBJ2-7, with D possibly being TRBD1 (6 bases). The length of the CDR3 is 16 residues. V was trimmed by 1 base and J by 0 bases, leaving 13 bases between them. The germline gives CDR1 LNHNV, CDR2 YYDKDF (reference sequence). The CDR3 DNA reads TGTGCCACCAGCAGAGGGGGACAAGAAAACTCCTACGAGCAGTACTTC. This translates into CATSRGGQENSYEQYF.

This clonotype has at least ten counts. This chain connects TRBV12-3 or TRBV12-4 to TRBJ1-4; no definite D call. V gave up 6 bases and J gave up 3 bases, with 5 bases separating them. The CDR3 length is 12 residues. CDR3 sequence (DNA): TGTGCCAGCAGGACACCTAATGAAAAACTGTTTTTT. As protein: CASRTPNEKLFF.

The rearrangement links TRBV20-1 to TRBJ2-3; no clear D. The CDR3 has 15 amino acids. The V and J ends lost 1 base and 0 bases respectively, with 11 bases between them. Germline V lookup: CDR1 DFQATT, CDR2 SNEGSKA (reference sequence). The CDR3 DNA reads TGCAGTGCTAGAGTACCGCTCAAGAGCACAGATACGCAGTATTTT. Translating it yields CSARVPLKSTDTQYF.

This chain links TRBV29-1 with TRBJ1-4; D is unclear. V lost 6 bases and J 1 base, leaving 15 bases between the germline ends. The CDR3 has 15 amino acids. Germline CDR1 and CDR2: SQVTM and ANQGSEA. The CDR3 DNA follows: TGCAGCGTACGCAAAAGGGAGGGAACTAATGAAAAACTGTTTTTT. Amino acid sequence: CSVRKREGTNEKLFF.

A few counts support this clonotype. V and J are TRBV20-1 and TRBJ2-3; D uncertain. V dropped 3 bases and J dropped 4 bases, with 14 bases sitting between them. Germline V gene sequence: CDR1 DFQATT, CDR2 SNEGSKA (reference sequence). This CDR3 is built from 14 residues. CDR3 sequence reads: CSASWTSRADTQYF. DNA of the CDR3: TGCAGTGCTAGTTGGACGTCTCGGGCAGATACGCAGTATTTT.